This T cell receptor beta chain comes out of a study of blood T cell repertoires in COVID-19. Study summary: The study drew acute and convalescent COVID-19 samples from the United States, Italy and Spain. The analysed material was cDNA or gDNA that came from T cells, B-cell-depleted T cells, or PBMCs.

The CDR3 totals 11 residues. Germline lookup yields CDR1 DFQATT and CDR2 SNEGSKA (reference sequence). This clone was seen only once. Authors' data handling: Quantification of nucleated cells was approximated via reference gene primer amplification. The method was immunoSEQ multiplex PCR; TCRdb's version includes in-frame clones alone and lacks a portion of them. The D gene and trimming were derived from the DNA, and the V and J assignments and clone size from that table. Here the sample spans approximately 110,000 clones, about 75% being singletons. The material sequenced was peripheral blood. The chain combines TRBV20-1 with TRBJ2-1; 7 nucleotides line up with TRBD2. The TCR sequence derives from a man older than 75 with acute or convalescent COVID-19. The CDR3 DNA reads as TGCACCGTACTAGCGAACAATGAGCAGTTCTTC. It encodes CTVLANNEQFF.